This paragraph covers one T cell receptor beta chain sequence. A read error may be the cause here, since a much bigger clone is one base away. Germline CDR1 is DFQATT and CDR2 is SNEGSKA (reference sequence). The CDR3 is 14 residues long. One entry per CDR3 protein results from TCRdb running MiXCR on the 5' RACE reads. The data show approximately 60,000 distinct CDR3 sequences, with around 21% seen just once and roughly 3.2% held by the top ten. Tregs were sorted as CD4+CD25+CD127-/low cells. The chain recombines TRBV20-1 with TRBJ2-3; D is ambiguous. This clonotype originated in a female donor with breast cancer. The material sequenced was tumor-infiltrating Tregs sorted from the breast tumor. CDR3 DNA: TGCAGGGCTATGACCGCTGCGAGCACAGATACGCAGTATTTT. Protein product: CRAMTAASTDTQYF.